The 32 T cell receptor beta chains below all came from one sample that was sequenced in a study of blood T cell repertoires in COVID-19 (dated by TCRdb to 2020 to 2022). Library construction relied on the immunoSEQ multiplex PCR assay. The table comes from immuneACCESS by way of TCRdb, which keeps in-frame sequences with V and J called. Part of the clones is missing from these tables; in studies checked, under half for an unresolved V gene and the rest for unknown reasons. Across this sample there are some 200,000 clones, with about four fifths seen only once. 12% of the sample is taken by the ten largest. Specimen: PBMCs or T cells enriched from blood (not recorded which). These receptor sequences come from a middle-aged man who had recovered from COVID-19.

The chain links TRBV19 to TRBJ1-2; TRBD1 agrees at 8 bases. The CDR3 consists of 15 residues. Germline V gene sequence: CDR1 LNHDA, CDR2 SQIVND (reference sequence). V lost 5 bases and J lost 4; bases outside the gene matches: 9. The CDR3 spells CASSPRGQGGYGYTF. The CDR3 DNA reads TGTGCCAGTAGTCCCCGAGGACAGGGAGGCTATGGCTACACCTTC.

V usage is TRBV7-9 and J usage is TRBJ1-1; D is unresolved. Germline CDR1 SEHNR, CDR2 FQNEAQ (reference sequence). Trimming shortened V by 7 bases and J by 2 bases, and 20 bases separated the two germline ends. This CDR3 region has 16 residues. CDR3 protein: CASTEQGGQGNTEAFF. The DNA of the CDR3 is TGTGCCAGCACCGAGCAAGGAGGCCAAGGAAACACTGAAGCTTTCTTT.

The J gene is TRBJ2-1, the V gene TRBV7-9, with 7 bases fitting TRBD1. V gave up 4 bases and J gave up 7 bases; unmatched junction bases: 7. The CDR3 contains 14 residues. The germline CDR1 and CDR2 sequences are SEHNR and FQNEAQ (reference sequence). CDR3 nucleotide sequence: TGTGCCAGCAGCTGGGAGACAGGGTATAATGAGCAGTTCTTC. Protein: CASSWETGYNEQFF.

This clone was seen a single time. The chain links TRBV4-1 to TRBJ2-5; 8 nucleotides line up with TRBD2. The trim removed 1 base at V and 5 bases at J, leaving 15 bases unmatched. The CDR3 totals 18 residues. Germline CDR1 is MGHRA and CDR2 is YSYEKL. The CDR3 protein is CASSQGLTSETLGETQYF. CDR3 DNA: TGCGCCAGCAGCCAAGGCTTGACTAGCGAGACCCTGGGGGAGACCCAGTACTTC.

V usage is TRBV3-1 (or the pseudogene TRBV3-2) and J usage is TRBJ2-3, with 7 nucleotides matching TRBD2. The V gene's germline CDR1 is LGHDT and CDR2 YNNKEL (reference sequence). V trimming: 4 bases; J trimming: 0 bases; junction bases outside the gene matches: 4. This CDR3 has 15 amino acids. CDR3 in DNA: TGTGCCAGCAGCCGAAGCGGGGATAGCACAGATACGCAGTATTTT. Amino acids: CASSRSGDSTDTQYF.

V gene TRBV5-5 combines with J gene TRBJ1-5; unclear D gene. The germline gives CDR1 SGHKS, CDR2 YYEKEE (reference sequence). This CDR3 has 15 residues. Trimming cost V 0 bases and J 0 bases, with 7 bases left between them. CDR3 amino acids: CASSLGGNSNQPQHF. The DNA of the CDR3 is TGTGCCAGCAGCTTGGGAGGGAATAGCAATCAGCCCCAGCATTTT. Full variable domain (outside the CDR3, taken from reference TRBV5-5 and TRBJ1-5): DAGVTQSPTHLIKTRGQQVTLRCSPISGHKSVSWYQQVLGQGPQFIFQYYEKEERGRGNFPDRFSARQFPNYSSELNVNALLLGDSALYLCASSLGGNSNQPQHFGDGTRLSIL.

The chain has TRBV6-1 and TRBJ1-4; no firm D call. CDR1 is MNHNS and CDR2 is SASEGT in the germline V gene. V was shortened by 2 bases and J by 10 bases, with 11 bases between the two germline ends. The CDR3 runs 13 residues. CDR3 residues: CASSEREMGKLFF. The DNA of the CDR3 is TGTGCCAGCAGTGAACGGGAGATGGGAAAACTGTTTTTT.

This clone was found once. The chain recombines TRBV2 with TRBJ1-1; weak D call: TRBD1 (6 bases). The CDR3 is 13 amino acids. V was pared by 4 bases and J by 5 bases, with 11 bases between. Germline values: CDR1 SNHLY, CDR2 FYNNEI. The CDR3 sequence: CASSGGGWTEAFF. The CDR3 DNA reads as TGTGCCAGCAGTGGAGGGGGATGGACTGAAGCTTTCTTT.

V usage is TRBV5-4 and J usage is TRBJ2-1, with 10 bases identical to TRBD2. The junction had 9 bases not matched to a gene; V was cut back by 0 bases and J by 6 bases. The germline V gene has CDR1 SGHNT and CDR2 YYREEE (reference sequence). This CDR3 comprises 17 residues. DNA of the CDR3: TGTGCCAGCAGCTTGGGCCTAGCGGGAGTCGGAGGCAATGAGCAGTTCTTC. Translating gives CASSLGLAGVGGNEQFF.

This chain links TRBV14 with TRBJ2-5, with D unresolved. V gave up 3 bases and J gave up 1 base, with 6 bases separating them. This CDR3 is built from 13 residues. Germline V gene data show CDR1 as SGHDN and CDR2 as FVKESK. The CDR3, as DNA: TGTGCCAGCAGCCAGTCCTTCCAAGAGACCCAGTACTTC. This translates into CASSQSFQETQYF.

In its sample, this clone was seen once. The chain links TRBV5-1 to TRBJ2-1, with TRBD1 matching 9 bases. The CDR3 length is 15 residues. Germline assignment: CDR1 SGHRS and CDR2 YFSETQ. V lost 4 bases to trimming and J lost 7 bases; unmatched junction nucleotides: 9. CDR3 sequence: CASSVGQGTSNEQFF. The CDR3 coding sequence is TGCGCCAGCAGCGTAGGACAGGGGACGTCGAATGAGCAGTTCTTC.

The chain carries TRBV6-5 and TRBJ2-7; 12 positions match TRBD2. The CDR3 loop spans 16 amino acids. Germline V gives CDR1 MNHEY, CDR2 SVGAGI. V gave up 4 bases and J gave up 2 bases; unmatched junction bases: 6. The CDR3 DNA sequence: TGTGCCAGCAGTTCAGTGACTAGCGGGAGTGCCTACGAGCAGTACTTC. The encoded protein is CASSSVTSGSAYEQYF.

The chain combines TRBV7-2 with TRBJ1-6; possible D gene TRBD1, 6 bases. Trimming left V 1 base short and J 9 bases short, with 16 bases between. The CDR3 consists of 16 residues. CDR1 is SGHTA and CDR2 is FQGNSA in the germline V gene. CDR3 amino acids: CASSLGGGGDASPLHF. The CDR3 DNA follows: TGTGCCAGCAGCTTAGGAGGGGGGGGCGACGCTTCACCCCTCCACTTT.

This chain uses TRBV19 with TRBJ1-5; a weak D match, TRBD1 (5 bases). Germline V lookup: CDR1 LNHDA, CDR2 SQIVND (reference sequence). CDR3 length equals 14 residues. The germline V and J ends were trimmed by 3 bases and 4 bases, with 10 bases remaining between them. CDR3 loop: CASSIYPGNQPQHF. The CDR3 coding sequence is TGTGCCAGTAGTATTTACCCAGGGAATCAGCCCCAGCATTTT.

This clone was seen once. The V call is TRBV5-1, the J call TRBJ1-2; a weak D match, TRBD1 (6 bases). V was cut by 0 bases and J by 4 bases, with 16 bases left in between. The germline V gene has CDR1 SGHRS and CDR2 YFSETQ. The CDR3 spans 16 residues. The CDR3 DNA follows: TGCGCCAGCAGCTTGGGAATAACAGGGCGAAGCTATGGCTACACCTTC. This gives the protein CASSLGITGRSYGYTF.

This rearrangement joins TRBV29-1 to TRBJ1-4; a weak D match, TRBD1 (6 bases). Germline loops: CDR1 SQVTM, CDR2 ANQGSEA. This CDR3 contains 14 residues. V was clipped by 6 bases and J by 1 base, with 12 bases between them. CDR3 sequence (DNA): TGCAGCGTGTCAGGGGTCAAAACTAATGAAAAACTGTTTTTT. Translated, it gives CSVSGVKTNEKLFF.

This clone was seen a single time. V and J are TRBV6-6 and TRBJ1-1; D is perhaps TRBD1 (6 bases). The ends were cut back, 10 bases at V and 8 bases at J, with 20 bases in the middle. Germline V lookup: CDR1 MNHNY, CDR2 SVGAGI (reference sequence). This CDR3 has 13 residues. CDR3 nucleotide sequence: TGTGCCACCTCGAGTAGCGGGCAGGGGGAAGCTTTCTTT. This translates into CATSSSGQGEAFF.

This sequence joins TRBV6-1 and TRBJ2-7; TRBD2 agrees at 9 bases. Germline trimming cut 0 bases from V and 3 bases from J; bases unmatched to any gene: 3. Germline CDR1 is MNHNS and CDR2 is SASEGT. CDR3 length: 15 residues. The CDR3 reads CASSEAASGNYEQYF. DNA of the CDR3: TGTGCCAGCAGTGAAGCGGCTAGCGGGAACTACGAGCAGTACTTC.

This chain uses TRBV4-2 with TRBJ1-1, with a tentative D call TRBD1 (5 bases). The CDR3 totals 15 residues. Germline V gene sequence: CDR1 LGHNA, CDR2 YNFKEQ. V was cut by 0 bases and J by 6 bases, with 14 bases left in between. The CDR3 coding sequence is TGTGCCAGCAGCCAAGATCAGGGACGGAGGGCTGAAGCTTTCTTT. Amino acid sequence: CASSQDQGRRAEAFF.

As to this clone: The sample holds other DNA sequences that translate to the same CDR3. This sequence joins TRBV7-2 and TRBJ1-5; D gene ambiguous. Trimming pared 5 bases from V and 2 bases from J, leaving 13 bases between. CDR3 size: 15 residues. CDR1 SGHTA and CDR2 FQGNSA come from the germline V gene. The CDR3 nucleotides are TGTGCCAGCAGCCTAGACCGAGCGGGCAATCAGCCCCAGCATTTT. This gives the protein CASSLDRAGNQPQHF.

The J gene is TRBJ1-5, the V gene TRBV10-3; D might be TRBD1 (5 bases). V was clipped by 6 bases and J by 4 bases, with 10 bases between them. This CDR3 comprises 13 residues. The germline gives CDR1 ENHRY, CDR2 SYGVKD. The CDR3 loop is CAIRWGENQPQHF. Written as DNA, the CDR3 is TGTGCCATCAGGTGGGGGGAAAATCAGCCCCAGCATTTT.

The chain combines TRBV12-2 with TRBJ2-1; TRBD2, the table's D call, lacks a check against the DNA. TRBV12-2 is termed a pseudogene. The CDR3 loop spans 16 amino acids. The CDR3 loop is CASRLVLREGAYEQFF. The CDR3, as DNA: TGTGCAAGTCGCTTAGTTTTACGGGAGGGGGCCTATGAGCAGTTCTTC.

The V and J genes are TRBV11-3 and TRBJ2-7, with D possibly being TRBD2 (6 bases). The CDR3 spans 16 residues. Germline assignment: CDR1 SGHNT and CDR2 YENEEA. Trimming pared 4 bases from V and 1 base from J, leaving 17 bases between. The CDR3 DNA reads TGTGCCAGCAGCTCGGGGGATAGCGAAGTATCCTACGAGCAGTACGTC. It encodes CASSSGDSEVSYEQYV.

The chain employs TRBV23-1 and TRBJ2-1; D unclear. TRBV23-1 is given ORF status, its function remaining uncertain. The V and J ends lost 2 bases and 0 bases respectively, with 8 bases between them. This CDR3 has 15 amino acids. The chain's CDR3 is CASSQGGSSYNEQFF. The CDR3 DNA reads TGCGCCAGCAGTCAAGGCGGCAGCTCCTACAATGAGCAGTTCTTC.

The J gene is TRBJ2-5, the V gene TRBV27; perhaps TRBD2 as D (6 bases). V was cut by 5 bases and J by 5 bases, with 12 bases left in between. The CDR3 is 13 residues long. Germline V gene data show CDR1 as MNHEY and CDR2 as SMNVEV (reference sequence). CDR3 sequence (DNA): TGTGCCAGCAGTCCCCGCCGGGGGGAGACCCAGTACTTC. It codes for CASSPRRGETQYF.

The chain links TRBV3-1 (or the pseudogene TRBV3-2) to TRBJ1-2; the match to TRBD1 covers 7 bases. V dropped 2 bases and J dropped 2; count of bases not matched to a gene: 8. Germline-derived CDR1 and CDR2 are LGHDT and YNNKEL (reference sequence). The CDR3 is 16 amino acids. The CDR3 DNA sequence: TGTGCCAGCAGCCAATACCCAGGGGGGAACAACTATGGCTACACCTTC. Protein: CASSQYPGGNNYGYTF.

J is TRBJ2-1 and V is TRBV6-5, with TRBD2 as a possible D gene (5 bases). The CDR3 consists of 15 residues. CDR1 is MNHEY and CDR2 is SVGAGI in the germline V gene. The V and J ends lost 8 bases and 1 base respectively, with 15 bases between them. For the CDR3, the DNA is TGTGCCAGCGCCCCGGGGATTGTATCCTACAATGAGCAGTTCTTC. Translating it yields CASAPGIVSYNEQFF.

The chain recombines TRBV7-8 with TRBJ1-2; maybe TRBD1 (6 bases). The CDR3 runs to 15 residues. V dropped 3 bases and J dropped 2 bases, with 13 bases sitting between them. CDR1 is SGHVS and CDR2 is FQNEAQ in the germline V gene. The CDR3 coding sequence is TGTGCCAGCAGCTTTTCAGGGAGGGGGAACTATGGCTACACCTTC. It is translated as CASSFSGRGNYGYTF.

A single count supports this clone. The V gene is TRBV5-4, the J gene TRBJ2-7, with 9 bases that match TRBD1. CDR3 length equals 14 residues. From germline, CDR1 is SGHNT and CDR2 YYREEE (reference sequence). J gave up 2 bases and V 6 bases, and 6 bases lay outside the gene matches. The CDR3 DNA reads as TGTGCCAGCACCAGGGACAGGGACCCCTACGAGCAGTACTTC. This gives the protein CASTRDRDPYEQYF.

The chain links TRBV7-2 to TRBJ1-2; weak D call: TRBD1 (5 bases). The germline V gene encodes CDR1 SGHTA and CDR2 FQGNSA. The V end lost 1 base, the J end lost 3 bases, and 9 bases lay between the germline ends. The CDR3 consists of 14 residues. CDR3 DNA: TGTGCCAGCAGCTTAGTGGGGGGAGACTATGGCTACACCTTC. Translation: CASSLVGGDYGYTF. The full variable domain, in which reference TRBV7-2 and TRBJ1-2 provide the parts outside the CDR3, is GAGVSQSPSNKVTEKGKDVELRCDPISGHTALYWYRQSLGQGLEFLIYFQGNSAPDKSGLPSDRFSAERTGGSVSTLTIQRTQQEDSAVYLCASSLVGGDYGYTFGSGTRLTVV.

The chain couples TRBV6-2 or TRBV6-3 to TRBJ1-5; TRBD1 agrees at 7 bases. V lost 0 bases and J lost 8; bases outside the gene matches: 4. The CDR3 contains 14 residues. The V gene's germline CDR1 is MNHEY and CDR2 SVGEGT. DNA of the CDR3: TGTGCCAGCAGTTACTCAGGGGGCAACGAGCCCCAGCATTTT. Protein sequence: CASSYSGGNEPQHF.

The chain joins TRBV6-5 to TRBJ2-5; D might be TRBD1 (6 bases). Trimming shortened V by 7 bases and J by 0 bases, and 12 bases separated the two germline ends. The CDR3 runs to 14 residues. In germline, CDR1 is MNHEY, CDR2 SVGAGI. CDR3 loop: CASNRDTYQETQYF. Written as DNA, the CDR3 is TGTGCCAGCAACAGGGACACTTACCAAGAGACCCAGTACTTC.